This TCR beta chain originates from a study of cytomegalovirus exposure and HLA in healthy donors. PCR involved 60 Vbeta and 13 Jbeta primers. Per the study methods: It was a later analysis that counted about 80 million unique TCR beta chains, of which around 11 million were shared. TCRdb's table, derived via immunoSEQ multiplex PCR, lists solely in-frame clones and lacks some. The V and J calls and clone size come from that table; D and trimming were worked out from the DNA. The data contain more than 150,000 clones, 80% of them seen just once; the ten biggest clones take up approximately 2%. Germline V lookup: CDR1 SGHRS, CDR2 YFSETQ. This CDR3 comprises 14 residues. The ends were cut back, 4 bases at V and 5 bases at J, with 14 bases in the middle. General observations from the study: The study found most TCR sequences rare, yet found some public TCRs in many donors. V- and J-gene trimming in TCR beta was tied to a missense DCLRE1C variant by an analysis performed later. CMV serostatus was the sole immune exposure data available.

In the case of this clone: Its antigen is currently unknown.

The V and J genes are TRBV5-1 and TRBJ2-3; tentative D call: TRBD1 (6 bases). The clonotype comes from a woman aged 30 to 39 in good health and CMV-seronegative. Sequences were obtained from PBMCs. CDR3 DNA: TGCGCCAGCAGCCCCCGGACAGCTGGAGATACGCAGTATTTT. It yields the protein CASSPRTAGDTQYF.